Sequencing of this T cell receptor beta chain was carried out in a study of long-term antiretroviral therapy in people with HIV. Study results and limitations: Controls had broader CDR3 length ranges than HIV repertoires did. Specimens of blood were obtained during about 2004 to 2018, possibly under older ART regimens.

As concerns this clone: The target antigen is unknown.

V gave up 5 bases and J gave up 7 bases, with 18 bases separating them. Germline V gives CDR1 SEHNR, CDR2 FQNEAQ (reference sequence). This CDR3 region has 15 residues. The study drew at least one pre-ART and at least two post-ART PBMC samples from every donor. HIV-positive participants all received treatment in the United States. The immunoSEQ assay was v3.0, run at survey level. Measured with immunoSEQ multiplex PCR; TCRdb has only the in-frame clones, and not every one. Of about 32,000 clones listed, roughly 85% were seen once; the top ten hold about 4.4%. The rearrangement joins TRBV7-9 to TRBJ2-1; either TRBD1 or TRBD2 may fit D (5 bases each). The TCR originated in a man aged 18 to 30 with HIV. The starting material was unsorted PBMCs, obtained about 3.4 years after starting antiretroviral therapy. The CDR3 spells CASSVTGTGRNEQFF. The CDR3 DNA reads as TGTGCCAGCAGCGTTACAGGTACGGGGAGAAATGAGCAGTTCTTC.